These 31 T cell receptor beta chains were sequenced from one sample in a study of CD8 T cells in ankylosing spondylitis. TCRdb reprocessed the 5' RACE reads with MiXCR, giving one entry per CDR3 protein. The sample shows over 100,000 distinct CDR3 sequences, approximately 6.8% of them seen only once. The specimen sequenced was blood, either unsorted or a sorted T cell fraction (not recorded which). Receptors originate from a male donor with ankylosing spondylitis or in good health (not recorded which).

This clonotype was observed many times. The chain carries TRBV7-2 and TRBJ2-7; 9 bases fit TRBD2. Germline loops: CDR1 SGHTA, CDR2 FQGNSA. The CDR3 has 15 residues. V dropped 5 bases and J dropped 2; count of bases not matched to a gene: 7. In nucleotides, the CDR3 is TGTGCCAGCAGCCAACTAGCGGGTGCCACCTACGAGCAGTACTTC. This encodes CASSQLAGATYEQYF. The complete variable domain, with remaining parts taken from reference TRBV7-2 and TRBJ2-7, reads GAGVSQSPSNKVTEKGKDVELRCDPISGHTALYWYRQSLGQGLEFLIYFQGNSAPDKSGLPSDRFSAERTGGSVSTLTIQRTQQEDSAVYLCASSQLAGATYEQYFGPGTRLTVT.

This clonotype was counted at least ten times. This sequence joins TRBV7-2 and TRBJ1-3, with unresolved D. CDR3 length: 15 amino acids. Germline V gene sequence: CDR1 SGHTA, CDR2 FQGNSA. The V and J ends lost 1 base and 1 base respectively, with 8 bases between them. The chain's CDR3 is CASSLVTGSGNTIYF. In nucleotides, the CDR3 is TGTGCCAGCAGCTTAGTGACGGGATCTGGAAACACCATATATTTT.

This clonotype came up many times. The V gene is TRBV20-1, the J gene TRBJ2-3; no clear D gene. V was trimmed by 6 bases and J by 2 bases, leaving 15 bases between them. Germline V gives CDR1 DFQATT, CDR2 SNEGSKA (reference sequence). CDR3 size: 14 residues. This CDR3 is CSALQGQLTDTQYF. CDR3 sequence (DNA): TGCAGTGCCCTACAAGGGCAGCTCACAGATACGCAGTATTTT.

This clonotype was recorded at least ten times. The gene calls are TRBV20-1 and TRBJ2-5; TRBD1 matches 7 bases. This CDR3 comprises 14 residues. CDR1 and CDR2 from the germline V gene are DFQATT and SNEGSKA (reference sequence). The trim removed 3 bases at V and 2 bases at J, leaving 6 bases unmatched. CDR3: CSASVAGGQETQYF. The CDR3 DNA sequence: TGCAGTGCTAGTGTGGCAGGGGGTCAAGAGACCCAGTACTTC.

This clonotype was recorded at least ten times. The CDR3 sequence: CASGLAQEQYF. CDR3 nucleotide sequence: TGTGCTAGTGGTTTGGCCCAGGAGCAGTACTTC. The J gene is TRBJ2-7, the V gene TRBV12-5; the D is unclear. The CDR3 length is 11 residues. Germline V gene sequence: CDR1 LGHNT, CDR2 FRNRAP. Trimming stripped 1 base from V and 7 bases from J, with 5 bases between.

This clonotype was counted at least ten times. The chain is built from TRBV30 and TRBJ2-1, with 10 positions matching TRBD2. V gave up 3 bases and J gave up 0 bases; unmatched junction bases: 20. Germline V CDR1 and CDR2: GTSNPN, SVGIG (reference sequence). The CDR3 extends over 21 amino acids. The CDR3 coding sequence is TGTGCCTGGAGGGGGCCCCGGGTAGCGGGAGGATCCAAAAGCTCCTACAATGAGCAGTTCTTC. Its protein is CAWRGPRVAGGSKSSYNEQFF. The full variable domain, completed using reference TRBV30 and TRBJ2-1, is SQTIHQWPATLVQPVGSPLSLECTVEGTSNPNLYWYRQAAGRGLQLLFYSVGIGQISSEVPQNLSASRPQDRQFILSSKKLLLSDSGFYLCAWRGPRVAGGSKSSYNEQFFGPGTRLTVL.

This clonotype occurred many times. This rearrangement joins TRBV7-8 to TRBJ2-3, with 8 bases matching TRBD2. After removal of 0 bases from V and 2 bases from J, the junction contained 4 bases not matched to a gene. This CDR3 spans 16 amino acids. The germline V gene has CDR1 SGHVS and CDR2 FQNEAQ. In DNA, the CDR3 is TGTGCCAGCAGCTTAGCTGTAGCGGGGTCCACAGATACGCAGTATTTT. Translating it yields CASSLAVAGSTDTQYF.

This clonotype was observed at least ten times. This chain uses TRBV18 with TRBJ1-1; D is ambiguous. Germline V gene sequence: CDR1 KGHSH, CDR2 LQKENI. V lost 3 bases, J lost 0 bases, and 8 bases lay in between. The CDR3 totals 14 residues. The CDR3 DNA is TGTGCCAGCTCACCCGCCCCCCTGAACACTGAAGCTTTCTTT. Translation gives CASSPAPLNTEAFF.

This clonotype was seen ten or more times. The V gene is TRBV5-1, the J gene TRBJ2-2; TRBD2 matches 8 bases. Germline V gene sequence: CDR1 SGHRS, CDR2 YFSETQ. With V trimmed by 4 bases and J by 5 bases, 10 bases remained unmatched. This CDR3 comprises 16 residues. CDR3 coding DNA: TGCGCCAGCAGCACGCTCACTAGCGGAGTGACCGGGGAGCTGTTTTTT. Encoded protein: CASSTLTSGVTGELFF.

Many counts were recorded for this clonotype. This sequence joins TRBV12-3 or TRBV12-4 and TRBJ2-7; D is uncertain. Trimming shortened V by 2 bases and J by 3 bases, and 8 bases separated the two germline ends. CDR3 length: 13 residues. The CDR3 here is CASSLSFGYEQYF. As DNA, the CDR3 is TGTGCCAGCAGTTTATCCTTCGGCTACGAGCAGTACTTC.

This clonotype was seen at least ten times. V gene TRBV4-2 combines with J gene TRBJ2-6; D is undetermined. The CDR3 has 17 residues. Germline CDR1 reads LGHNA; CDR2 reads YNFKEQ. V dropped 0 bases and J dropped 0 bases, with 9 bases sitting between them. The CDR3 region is CASSQDGSISGANVLTF. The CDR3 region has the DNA TGTGCCAGCAGCCAAGATGGATCGATCTCTGGGGCCAACGTCCTGACTTTC.

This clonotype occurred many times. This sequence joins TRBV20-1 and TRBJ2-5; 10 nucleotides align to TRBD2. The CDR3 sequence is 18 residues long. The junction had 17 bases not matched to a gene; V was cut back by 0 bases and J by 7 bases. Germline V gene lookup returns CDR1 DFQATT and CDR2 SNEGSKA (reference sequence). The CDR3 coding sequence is TGCAGTGCTAGAGATCAACGGGGGGCTAGCGGGAGCAGGGGGACCCAGTACTTC. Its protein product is CSARDQRGASGSRGTQYF.

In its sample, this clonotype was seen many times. The CDR3 DNA follows: TGCAGCGGTGGGGGACTAGCGGTACAAGAGACCCAGTACTTC. Translation: CSGGGLAVQETQYF. The chain is built from TRBV29-1 and TRBJ2-5, with 11 positions matching TRBD2. The V gene end was trimmed by 7 bases and the J gene end by 2 bases; junction bases not matched to a gene: 6. Germline-derived CDR1 and CDR2 are SQVTM and ANQGSEA. There are 14 residues in the CDR3.

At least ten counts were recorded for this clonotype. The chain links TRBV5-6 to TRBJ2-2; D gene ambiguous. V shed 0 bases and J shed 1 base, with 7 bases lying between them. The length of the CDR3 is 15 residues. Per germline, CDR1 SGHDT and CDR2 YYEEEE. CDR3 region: CASSLDTGNTGELFF. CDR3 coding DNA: TGTGCCAGCAGCTTGGATACGGGGAACACCGGGGAGCTGTTTTTT.

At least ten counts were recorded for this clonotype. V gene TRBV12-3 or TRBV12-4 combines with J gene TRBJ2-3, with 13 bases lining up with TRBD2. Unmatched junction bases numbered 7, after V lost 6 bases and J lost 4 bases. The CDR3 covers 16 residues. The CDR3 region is CASSQGLAGEADTQYF. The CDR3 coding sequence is TGTGCCAGCAGCCAAGGACTAGCGGGAGAGGCAGATACGCAGTATTTT.

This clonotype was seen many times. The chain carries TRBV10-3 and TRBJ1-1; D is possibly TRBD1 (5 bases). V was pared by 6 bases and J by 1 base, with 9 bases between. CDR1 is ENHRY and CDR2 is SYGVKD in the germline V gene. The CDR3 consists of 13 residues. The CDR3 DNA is TGTGCCATCAGGAAGACAGAGAACACTGAAGCTTTCTTT. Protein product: CAIRKTENTEAFF.

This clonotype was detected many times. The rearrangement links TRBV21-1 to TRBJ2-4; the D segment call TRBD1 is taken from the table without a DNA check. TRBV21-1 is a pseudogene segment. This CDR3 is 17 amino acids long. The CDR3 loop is CASSKVPGGLLSDIQYF. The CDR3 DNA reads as TGTGCCAGCAGCAAAGTGCCGGGCGGCTTATTGAGTGACATTCAGTACTTC.

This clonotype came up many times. CDR3 coding DNA: TGCAGTGCTAGGACGACCGTAGTTGCTAGCGGGGGTCACTCTGGGGCCAACGTCCTGACTTTC. Translating gives CSARTTVVASGGHSGANVLTF. The chain couples TRBV20-1 to TRBJ2-6; 10 nucleotides match TRBD2. In germline, CDR1 is DFQATT, CDR2 SNEGSKA (reference sequence). V was clipped by 3 bases and J by 0 bases; unmatched bases: 17. The CDR3 contains 21 residues.

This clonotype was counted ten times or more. The DNA for the CDR3 is TGTGCCAGCAGCCGAGGTAGCGGGACGAGCAGCACAGATACGCAGTATTTT. It translates to CASSRGSGTSSTDTQYF. This rearrangement joins TRBV14 to TRBJ2-3; TRBD2 matches 8 bases. The CDR3 runs 17 residues. The ends lost 4 bases at V and 0 bases at J; junction bases unmatched: 9. CDR1 and CDR2 (germline): SGHDN, FVKESK.

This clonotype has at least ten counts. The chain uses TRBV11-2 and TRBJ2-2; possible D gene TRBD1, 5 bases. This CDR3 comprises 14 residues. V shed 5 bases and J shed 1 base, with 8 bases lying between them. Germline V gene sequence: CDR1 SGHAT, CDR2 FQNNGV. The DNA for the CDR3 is TGTGCCAGCAGCCGAGACAGGAACACCGGGGAGCTGTTTTTT. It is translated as CASSRDRNTGELFF.

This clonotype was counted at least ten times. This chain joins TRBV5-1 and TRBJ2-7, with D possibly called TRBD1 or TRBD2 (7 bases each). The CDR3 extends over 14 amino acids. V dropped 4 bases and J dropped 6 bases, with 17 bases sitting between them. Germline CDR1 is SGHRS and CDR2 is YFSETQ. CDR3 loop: CASSSGTVLREQYF. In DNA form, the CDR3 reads TGCGCCAGCAGCAGCGGGACAGTACTACGCGAGCAGTACTTC.

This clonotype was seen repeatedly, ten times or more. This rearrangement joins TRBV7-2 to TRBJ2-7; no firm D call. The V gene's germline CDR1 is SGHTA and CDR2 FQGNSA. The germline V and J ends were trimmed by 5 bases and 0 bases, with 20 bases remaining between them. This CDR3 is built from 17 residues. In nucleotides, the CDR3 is TGTGCCAGCAGCCCATACTCTGCGCAGGCTAGCTCCTACGAGCAGTACTTC. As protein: CASSPYSAQASSYEQYF.

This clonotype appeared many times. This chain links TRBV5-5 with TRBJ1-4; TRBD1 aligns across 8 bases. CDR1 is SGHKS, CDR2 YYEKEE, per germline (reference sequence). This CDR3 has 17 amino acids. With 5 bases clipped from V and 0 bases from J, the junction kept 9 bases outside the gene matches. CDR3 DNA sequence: TGTGCCAGCAGGTGGACCGGGACAGGCGCAACTAATGAAAAACTGTTTTTT. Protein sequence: CASRWTGTGATNEKLFF.

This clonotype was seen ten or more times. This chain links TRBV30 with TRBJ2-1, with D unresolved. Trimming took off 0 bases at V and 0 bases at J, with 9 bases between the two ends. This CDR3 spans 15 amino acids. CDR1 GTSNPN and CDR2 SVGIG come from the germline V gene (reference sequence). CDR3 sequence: CAWSVLVSSYNEQFF. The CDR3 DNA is TGTGCCTGGAGTGTACTTGTGAGCTCCTACAATGAGCAGTTCTTC.

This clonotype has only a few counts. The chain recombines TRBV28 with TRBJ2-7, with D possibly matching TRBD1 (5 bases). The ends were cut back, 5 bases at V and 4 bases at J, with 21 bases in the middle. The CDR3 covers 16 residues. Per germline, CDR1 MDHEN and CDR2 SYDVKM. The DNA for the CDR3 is TGTGCCAGCAGTACCCAGGGTTTCGGCAATTCGTACGAGCAGTACTTC. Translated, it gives CASSTQGFGNSYEQYF.

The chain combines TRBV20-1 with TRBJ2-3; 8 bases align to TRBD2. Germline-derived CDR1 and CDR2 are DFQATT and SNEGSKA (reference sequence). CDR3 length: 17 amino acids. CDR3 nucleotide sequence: TGCTGCTTTTGGGGTCAGGCGGGAGGCGTGGCCACAGATACGCAGTATTTT. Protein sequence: CCFWGQAGGVATDTQYF.

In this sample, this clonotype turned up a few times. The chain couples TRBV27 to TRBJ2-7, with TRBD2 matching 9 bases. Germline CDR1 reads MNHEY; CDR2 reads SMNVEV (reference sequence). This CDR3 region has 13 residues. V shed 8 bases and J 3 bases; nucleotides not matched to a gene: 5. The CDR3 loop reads CASQREAGYEQYF. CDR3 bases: TGTGCCAGCCAGCGGGAGGCTGGCTACGAGCAGTACTTC.

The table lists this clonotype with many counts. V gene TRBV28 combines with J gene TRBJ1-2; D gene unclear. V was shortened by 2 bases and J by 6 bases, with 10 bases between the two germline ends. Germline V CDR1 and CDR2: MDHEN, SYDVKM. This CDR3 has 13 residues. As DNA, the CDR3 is TGTGCCAGCAGTTTAGTTCTCACGGATGGCTACACCTTC. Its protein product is CASSLVLTDGYTF.

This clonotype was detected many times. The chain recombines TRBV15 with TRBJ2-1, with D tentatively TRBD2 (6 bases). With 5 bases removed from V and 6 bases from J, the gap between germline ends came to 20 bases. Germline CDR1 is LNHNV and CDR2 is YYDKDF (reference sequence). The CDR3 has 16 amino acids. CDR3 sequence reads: CATSLRASPGVNEQFF. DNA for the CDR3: TGTGCCACCAGCCTCAGGGCATCCCCGGGAGTCAATGAGCAGTTCTTC.

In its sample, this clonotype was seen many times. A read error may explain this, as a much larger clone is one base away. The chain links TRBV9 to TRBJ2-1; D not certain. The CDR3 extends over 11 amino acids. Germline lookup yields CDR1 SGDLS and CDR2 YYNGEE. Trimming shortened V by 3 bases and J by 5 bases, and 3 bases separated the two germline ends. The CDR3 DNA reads TGTGCCAGCAGCGCGAACAATGAGCAGTTCTTC. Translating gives CASSANNEQFF.

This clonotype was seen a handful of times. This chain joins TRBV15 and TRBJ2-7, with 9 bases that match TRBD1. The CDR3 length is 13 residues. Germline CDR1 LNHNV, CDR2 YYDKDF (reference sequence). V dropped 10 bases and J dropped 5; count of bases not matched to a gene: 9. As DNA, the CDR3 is TGTGCCATGTCCGAGGGACAGGGTGACGAGCAGTACTTC. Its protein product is CAMSEGQGDEQYF.